Shown below are 14 T cell receptor beta chains from a single sample sequenced in a study of T cell responses to AZD1222 COVID-19 vaccine. TCRdb's copy holds only in-frame clones and misses some; the assay was immunoSEQ multiplex PCR. Seen here are 100,000 to 150,000 clones, approximately 88% observed once, and the top ten hold about 5.6%. The sample in question was peripheral blood, obtained on day 0 of AZD1222 vaccination. These receptors were obtained from an adult in good health.

The chain uses TRBV7-9 and TRBJ1-1; 7 bases are shared with TRBD1. The length of the CDR3 is 16 residues. J lost 2 bases, V lost 7 bases, and 13 bases had no gene match. Germline CDR1 and CDR2: SEHNR and FQNEAQ (reference sequence). CDR3 in amino acids: CASKDFDRAGNTEAFF. The CDR3 DNA reads as TGTGCCAGCAAGGACTTTGACAGGGCGGGCAACACTGAAGCTTTCTTT.

This chain links TRBV29-1 with TRBJ2-1; 7 nucleotides agree with TRBD2. The length of the CDR3 is 16 residues. V shed 6 bases and J 7 bases; nucleotides not matched to a gene: 18. The germline gives CDR1 SQVTM, CDR2 ANQGSEA. CDR3 sequence (DNA): TGCAGCGTCCCTTCGCCCCCCCTAGCGGCCTCGAATGAGCAGTTCTTC. Translated, it gives CSVPSPPLAASNEQFF.

The chain is built from TRBV7-8 and TRBJ2-7, with D perhaps TRBD2 (6 bases). Trimming took 5 bases from V and 1 from J, leaving 18 bases between them. The CDR3 has 16 amino acids. Germline CDR1 and CDR2: SGHVS and FQNEAQ. DNA for the CDR3: TGTGCCAGCAGCCGAGCGGGTAGGACCGCTTCCTACGAGCAGTACTTC. Translated: CASSRAGRTASYEQYF.

This clone has just one count. This CDR3 reads CASSLVAEQFF. The DNA of the CDR3 is TGCGCCAGCAGCTTGGTCGCTGAGCAGTTCTTC. The V call is TRBV5-1, the J call TRBJ2-1; D is unresolved. V was cut by 0 bases and J by 9 bases, with 4 bases left in between. The CDR3 sequence is 11 residues long. Germline-derived CDR1 and CDR2 are SGHRS and YFSETQ.

The chain uses TRBV9 and TRBJ2-3; 13 nucleotides match TRBD2. CDR1 and CDR2 from the germline V gene are SGDLS and YYNGEE. Unmatched junction bases numbered 4, after V lost 3 bases and J lost 0 bases. The CDR3 is 17 residues long. CDR3 nucleotides: TGTGCCAGCAGCGCCGGGACTAGCGGGGCTAGCACAGATACGCAGTATTTT. Its protein is CASSAGTSGASTDTQYF.

The chain combines TRBV4-1 with TRBJ1-3; D gene uncertain. The germline V gene has CDR1 MGHRA and CDR2 YSYEKL. This CDR3 spans 14 amino acids. V was pared by 4 bases and J by 0 bases, with 7 bases between. CDR3 in amino acids: CASSLETSGNTIYF. In DNA form, the CDR3 reads TGCGCCAGCAGCCTAGAAACCTCTGGAAACACCATATATTTT.

The chain couples TRBV7-8 to TRBJ1-2; no clear D. Germline CDR1 and CDR2: SGHVS and FQNEAQ. This CDR3 spans 13 amino acids. With 0 bases removed from V and 4 bases from J, the gap between germline ends came to 6 bases. The CDR3 here is CASSLARSYGYTF. For the CDR3, the DNA is TGTGCCAGCAGCTTAGCCAGATCCTATGGCTACACCTTC.

V usage is TRBV19 and J usage is TRBJ2-7; 8 bases line up with TRBD1. CDR3 size: 13 residues. V lost 3 bases and J lost 5; bases outside the gene matches: 3. CDR1 is LNHDA and CDR2 is SQIVND in the germline V gene (reference sequence). CDR3 residues: CASSIDRGDEQYF. As DNA, the CDR3 is TGTGCCAGTAGTATCGACAGGGGCGACGAGCAGTACTTC.

The chain links TRBV4-2 to TRBJ2-1; 10 bases match TRBD2. The CDR3 has 16 amino acids. J was trimmed by 6 bases and V by 5 bases; bases with no gene match: 10. Germline-derived CDR1 and CDR2 are LGHNA and YNFKEQ. The CDR3 coding sequence is TGTGCCAGCAGCTCGACCGGGACTAGCGCCCGCAATGAGCAGTTCTTC. The encoded protein is CASSSTGTSARNEQFF.

The chain employs TRBV6-6 and TRBJ1-6, with 9 nucleotides matching TRBD1. V dropped 4 bases and J dropped 10; count of bases not matched to a gene: 5. The CDR3 length is 14 residues. Per the germline V gene, CDR1 is MNHNY and CDR2 is SVGAGI (reference sequence). The chain's CDR3 is CASSSTGGWSPLHF. The CDR3 DNA sequence: TGTGCCAGCAGTTCGACAGGGGGGTGGTCACCCCTCCACTTT.

The V gene is TRBV18, the J gene TRBJ1-2; D is perhaps TRBD1 (5 bases). Germline V gene sequence: CDR1 KGHSH, CDR2 LQKENI. Trimming shortened V by 3 bases and J by 2 bases, and 13 bases separated the two germline ends. The CDR3 is 15 residues long. CDR3 region: CASSPSAGGNYGYTF. CDR3 nucleotides: TGTGCCAGCTCACCGTCGGCCGGGGGGAACTATGGCTACACCTTC.

V gene TRBV2 combines with J gene TRBJ1-5; D may be TRBD1 (5 bases). This CDR3 is built from 14 residues. V lost 6 bases to trimming and J lost 3 bases, with 12 bases between them. Germline loops: CDR1 SNHLY, CDR2 FYNNEI. The CDR3, as DNA: TGTGCCAGCAGCCTGGGGGGGGACAATCAGCCCCAGCATTTT. Amino acid sequence: CASSLGGDNQPQHF.

The CDR3 DNA reads TGTGCCAGCAGCCCCCTCAAGAACAGGCTCAACACCGGGGAGCTGTTTTTT. It yields the protein CASSPLKNRLNTGELFF. This chain links TRBV13 with TRBJ2-2; tentative D call: TRBD1 (5 bases). The ends were cut back, 5 bases at V and 2 bases at J, with 18 bases in the middle. CDR1 and CDR2 from the germline V gene are PRHDT and FYEKMQ (reference sequence). CDR3 length: 17 residues. Full variable domain (missing parts from reference TRBV13 and TRBJ2-2): AAGVIQSPRHLIKEKRETATLKCYPIPRHDTVYWYQQGPGQDPQFLISFYEKMQSDKGSIPDRFSAQQFSDYHSELNMSSLELGDSALYFCASSPLKNRLNTGELFFGEGSRLTVL.

This clone was seen a few times. J is TRBJ2-7 and V is TRBV18; 8 bases agree with TRBD2. The V and J ends lost 2 bases and 2 bases, in that order; junction bases with no gene match: 5. Germline values: CDR1 KGHSH, CDR2 LQKENI. This CDR3 comprises 15 residues. CDR3 coding DNA: TGTGCCAGCTCACCAAACGGGAGGGGGACCTACGAGCAGTACTTC. Translation: CASSPNGRGTYEQYF.